The clone carrying this T cell receptor (beta chain) was detected ten times or more. What it binds is unknown. The record originates from a study of T-cell reconstitution after alpha-beta-depleted transplantation in children. Preparation of the TCRbeta library involved a method that used unique molecular identifiers. Each CDR3 protein gets one entry after TCRdb re-called the PCR reads with MiXCR. The sample yields 190,000 or so distinct CDR3 sequences, roughly 6.3% seen once. This CDR3 is 14 amino acids long. Trimming removed 0 bases at V and 5 bases at J, with 12 bases between. Germline CDR1 is SGDLS and CDR2 is YYNGEE. General study results and limits: Newly produced T cells mostly accounted for T-cell counts and diversity one year post-transplant. Roughly two months post-transplant, alpha-beta T cells reportedly originated from several hundred graft clones that had expanded. Some patients showed high day-60 TCRbeta diversity, which derived from surviving recipient T cells and thymic progenitors.

The V gene is TRBV9, the J gene TRBJ2-7; possibly TRBD1 for D (6 bases). The TCR originated in a girl under three years old with combined immunodeficiency, due to receive a stem cell transplant. The sample here was PBMCs, taken before TCRalphabeta/CD19-depleted stem cell transplant. CDR3 protein: CASSVETGRNEQYF. The CDR3 coding sequence is TGTGCCAGCAGCGTAGAGACAGGCAGGAACGAGCAGTACTTC. Looking up the rest from reference TRBV9 and TRBJ2-7 gives the full variable domain: DSGVTQTPKHLITATGQRVTLRCSPRSGDLSVYWYQQSLDQGLQFLIQYYNGEERAKGNILERFSAQQFPDLHSELNLSSLELGDSALYFCASSVETGRNEQYFGPGTRLTVT.